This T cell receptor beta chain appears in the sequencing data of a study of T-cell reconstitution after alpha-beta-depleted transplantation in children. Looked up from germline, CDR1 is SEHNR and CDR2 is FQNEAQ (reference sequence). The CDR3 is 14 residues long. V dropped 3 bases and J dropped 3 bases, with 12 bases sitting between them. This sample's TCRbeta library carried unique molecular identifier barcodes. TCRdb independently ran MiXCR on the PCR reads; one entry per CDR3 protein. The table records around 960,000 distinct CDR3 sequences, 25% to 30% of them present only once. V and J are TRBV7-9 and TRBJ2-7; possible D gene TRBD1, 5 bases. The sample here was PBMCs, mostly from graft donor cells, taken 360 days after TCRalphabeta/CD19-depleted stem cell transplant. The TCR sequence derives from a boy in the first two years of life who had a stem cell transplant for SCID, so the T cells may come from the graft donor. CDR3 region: CASSFQRRGYEQYF. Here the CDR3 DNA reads TGTGCCAGCAGCTTTCAACGTAGGGGCTACGAGCAGTACTTC.